This entry concerns a single T cell receptor (beta chain). This entry is derived from a study of blood T cell repertoires in COVID-19. Study-level background: The study drew acute and convalescent COVID-19 samples from the United States, Italy and Spain. T cells, B-cell-depleted T cells, or PBMCs supplied cDNA or gDNA.

In the authors' workflow: The authors estimated nucleated cell counts from reference gene primer amplification. Assay used: immunoSEQ multiplex PCR; TCRdb lists only in-frame clones, some missing. V, J and clone size are taken as reported in that table, and D and trimming were inferred from the DNA itself. In the table there are 150,000 to 200,000 clones, 80% to 90% of which are singletons. This clonotype originated in a man aged 45 to 65 with active or convalescent COVID-19. Source material: peripheral blood.

CDR3 nucleotides: TGTGCCAGCAGCTCATGGGGACAGGGAGGTACTGAAGCTTTCTTT. Protein product: CASSSWGQGGTEAFF. The chain couples TRBV7-2 to TRBJ1-1, with 9 bases that match TRBD1. Looked up from germline, CDR1 is SGHTA and CDR2 is FQGNSA. CDR3 length: 15 residues. Germline trimming cut 4 bases from V and 5 bases from J; bases unmatched to any gene: 8.